This TCR beta chain was retrieved from a study of response to subunit inactivated influenza vaccine. After removal of 0 bases from V and 3 bases from J, the junction contained 6 bases not matched to a gene. Germline CDR1 reads SGHRS; CDR2 reads YFSETQ. The CDR3 covers 17 residues. TCRdb ran MiXCR on the RT-PCR reads and lists one entry per CDR3 protein. The sample carries about 540,000 distinct CDR3 sequences, under 30% recorded once. The sample was also linked to a second study, of T cells expressing NK-cell markers. Per that paper: It was by 5'RACE template switching with UMIs that TCR beta cDNA was made. Within several experiments, an anti-gamma-delta TCR antibody kept the sorting limited to alpha-beta TCR T cells.

Material: CD4+ T cells sorted from PBMCs, obtained about 11 days after vaccination. J is TRBJ1-6 and V is TRBV5-1, with 7 bases identical to TRBD1. The sequence was obtained from a man between 50 and 59 years old who received an inactivated influenza vaccine. The CDR3 nucleotides are TGCGCCAGCAGCTTGGAGGGGGCAGCCAACTATAATTCACCCCTCCACTTT. It is translated as CASSLEGAANYNSPLHF.